This T cell receptor beta chain originates from a study of blood T cell repertoires in COVID-19. Assay used: immunoSEQ multiplex PCR; TCRdb lists only in-frame clones, some missing. The sample has roughly 200,000 clones, about 84% seen once. CDR1 and CDR2 (germline): SGHDN, FVKESK. This CDR3 is built from 12 residues. The V end lost 1 base, the J end lost 10 bases, and 10 bases lay between the germline ends. This TCR was sampled from an elderly woman with acute or convalescent COVID-19. The chain employs TRBV14 and TRBJ1-1; D unclear. Sample: peripheral blood. The CDR3 reads CASSQARGTAFF. Written as DNA, the CDR3 is TGTGCCAGCAGCCAAGCTCGGGGAACAGCTTTCTTT.